These 15 T cell receptor beta chains were sequenced from one sample in a study of T cells in Graves' hyperthyroidism and ophthalmopathy (dated by TCRdb to the late 2010s). Library method: multiplex PCR. TCRdb names Illumina HiSeq 2000 as the instrument used. The TCR beta CDR3 regions were amplified from RNA transcripts. For the first round of RT-PCR on the TCR CDR3, the HTBI primer set was used together with the Qiagen OneStep RT-PCR kit. TCRdb handled the public reads itself, with Q25 trimming in fastp and clone calling in MiXCR, and kept productive beta chains. Every CDR3 protein is listed once, alongside the most common genes and DNA of its rows. The sample table holds under 65,000 distinct CDR3 sequences, of which about 57% were seen once. The top ten hold 3% to 4% of the sample. The sample consisted of blood. The source of these receptors is a woman aged 55-75 years with Graves' ophthalmopathy.

The chain joins TRBV10-3 to TRBJ2-7, with TRBD2 identical over 14 bases. The CDR3 loop spans 15 amino acids. CDR1 and CDR2 from the germline V gene are ENHRY and SYGVKD. V lost 6 bases, J lost 0 bases, and 1 base stayed unmatched. The CDR3 spells CAIRTSGGASYEQYF. In nucleotides, the CDR3 is TGTGCCATCAGGACTAGCGGGGGGGCCTCCTACGAGCAGTACTTC.

This clonotype was counted at least ten times. This may be a read error, as it is one base from a much larger clone. The CDR3 loop reads CASRPSSGSYEQYF. The CDR3 region has the DNA TGTGCCAGCAGGCCAAGCAGCGGTTCCTACGAGCAGTACTTC. V is TRBV7-2 and J is TRBJ2-7, with D possibly matching TRBD2 (5 bases). CDR1 and CDR2 (germline): SGHTA, FQGNSA. This CDR3 has 14 residues. V lost 6 bases and J lost 1, with 13 bases in between.

This clonotype was recorded at least ten times. J is TRBJ1-5 and V is TRBV27; D is unclear. Trimming left V 7 bases short and J 2 bases short, with 6 bases between. Germline V gene data show CDR1 as MNHEY and CDR2 as SMNVEV (reference sequence). The CDR3 runs to 12 residues. The CDR3 protein is CASKSGNQPQHF. The DNA of the CDR3 is TGTGCCAGCAAAAGTGGCAATCAGCCCCAGCATTTT.

V gene TRBV5-6 combines with J gene TRBJ2-7, with 10 bases aligning to TRBD2. Germline-derived CDR1 and CDR2 are SGHDT and YYEEEE. V shed 1 base, J shed 9 bases, and the junction held 4 bases outside the gene matches. This CDR3 has 13 amino acids. The CDR3 region has the DNA TGTGCCAGCAGCTTGTCGGGACTAGCGAGGCAGTACTTC. Protein product: CASSLSGLARQYF.

J is TRBJ2-1 and V is TRBV5-1; 11 positions agree with TRBD1. The CDR3 extends over 17 amino acids. V shed 4 bases, J shed 8 bases, and the junction held 14 bases outside the gene matches. Germline V gene data show CDR1 as SGHRS and CDR2 as YFSETQ. The CDR3, as DNA: TGCGCCAGCAGCGTATCATCTTTTGGGACAGGGGGAGATGAGCAGTTCTTC. It is translated as CASSVSSFGTGGDEQFF.

The CDR3 nucleotides read TGCGCCAGCGGGACAGGGGCGGGCGAGCAGTACTTC. Translated: CASGTGAGEQYF. The J gene is TRBJ2-7, the V gene TRBV4-1; 10 nucleotides match TRBD1. Trimming took 8 bases from V and 6 from J; bases not matched to a gene: 4. Germline assignment: CDR1 MGHRA and CDR2 YSYEKL. The CDR3 extends over 12 amino acids.

This clonotype has ten or more counts. A clone one base away is much larger, so this may be a read error. The V call is TRBV12-3 or TRBV12-4, the J call TRBJ2-7; D is perhaps TRBD1 (6 bases). The CDR3 length is 13 residues. Between the trimmed V and J ends, which lost 4 bases and 2 bases, there was a span of 9 bases. CDR3 loop: CASSWDKAYEQYF. The CDR3 DNA follows: TGTGCCAGCAGTTGGGACAAAGCCTACGAGCAGTACTTC.

Turning to this clonotype: One junction end disagrees with the germline gene, perhaps due to a read error. The gene calls are TRBV15 and TRBJ2-5, with D tentatively TRBD1 or TRBD2 (5 bases each). The CDR3 is made up of 14 amino acids. Germline loops: CDR1 LNHNV, CDR2 YYDKDF (reference sequence). CDR3 sequence: CATSADRGQGTQYF. The CDR3 DNA reads as TGCGCCACCAGCGCCGACCGGGGCCAAGGGACCCAGTACTTC.

Worth noting for this clonotype: Germline and junction disagree at one end, which may indicate a read error. This chain joins TRBV7-9 and TRBJ2-3; TRBD2 might be the D (5 bases). The CDR3 has 18 residues. The germline V gene encodes CDR1 SEHNR and CDR2 FQNEAQ (reference sequence). Here the CDR3 DNA reads TGTGACAGCAGCTCTCAGCGGACTGGAACTCATAGCACGGATACGCAGTATTTT. Translating gives CDSSSQRTGTHSTDTQYF.

Many counts were recorded for this clonotype. V usage is TRBV12-3 or TRBV12-4 and J usage is TRBJ2-3; D tentatively fits TRBD1 or TRBD2 (6 bases each). Trimming stripped 6 bases from V and 5 bases from J, with 15 bases between. The CDR3 runs to 14 residues. The CDR3 region is CASSRTVGGDTQYF. CDR3 DNA sequence: TGTGCCAGCAGCAGGACAGTGGGGGGAGATACGCAGTATTTT.

This clonotype was picked up many times. This clone may be a read error of a much larger clone one base away. The rearrangement joins TRBV6-2 or TRBV6-3 to TRBJ2-7; TRBD2 agrees at 9 bases. J was trimmed by 2 bases and V by 7 bases; bases with no gene match: 6. In germline, CDR1 is MNHEY, CDR2 SVGEGT. CDR3 length: 14 residues. The CDR3 region has the DNA TGTGCCAGCAAGGGACTAGCTTCAGCCTACGAGCAGTACTTC. Encoded protein: CASKGLASAYEQYF.

This clonotype was recorded at least ten times. V and J are TRBV10-2 and TRBJ1-1, with TRBD1 as a possible D gene (6 bases). The V gene's germline CDR1 is WSHSY and CDR2 SAAADI. Trimming pared 7 bases from V and 5 bases from J, leaving 17 bases between. The CDR3 covers 14 residues. As DNA, the CDR3 is TGCGCCAGCACCGATGAGGGGGGGGGGACTGAAGCTTTCTTT. Translated, it gives CASTDEGGGTEAFF.

About this clonotype: The junction and the germline gene differ at one end; a read error may be behind it. V usage is TRBV5-6 and J usage is TRBJ1-6, with D perhaps matching TRBD1 (5 bases). Germline CDR1 reads SGHDT; CDR2 reads YYEEEE. CDR3 size: 17 residues. The CDR3 DNA reads TGTGCCAGCAGCTTGAGCCGGGGGGTCGGCTATAATTCACCCCACCACTTT. Translated, it gives CASSLSRGVGYNSPHHF.

The V gene is TRBV20-1, the J gene TRBJ2-7, with 10 positions matching TRBD1. Germline V gene sequence: CDR1 DFQATT, CDR2 SNEGSKA (reference sequence). The CDR3 is 13 residues long. V lost 3 bases and J lost 6; bases outside the gene matches: 5. CDR3 DNA sequence: TGCAGTGCTAGTAGGGACAGGGGAGGCGAGCAGTACTTC. This gives the protein CSASRDRGGEQYF.

The genes are TRBV25-1 and TRBJ2-7, with D perhaps TRBD2 (7 bases). V was shortened by 7 bases and J by 5 bases, with 21 bases between the two germline ends. The CDR3 is 15 residues long. Germline V gives CDR1 MGHDK, CDR2 SYGVNS. This chain's CDR3 is CASTPWGGPKDEQYF. Written as DNA, the CDR3 is TGTGCCAGCACGCCTTGGGGGGGCCCCAAGGACGAGCAGTACTTC.